These T cell receptor beta chains were read from a single sample in a study of regulatory T cells in long-lasting Graves disease. TCRdb recomputed calls from the multiplex PCR reads with MiXCR, one row per CDR3 protein. The repertoire holds 530,000 or so distinct CDR3 sequences, 13% seen once, with roughly 10% in the top ten. The data were also submitted as part of a second study, on T cells in Graves' hyperthyroidism and ophthalmopathy.

The sequencing here drew on peripheral blood mononuclear cells (PBMCs), taken at new diagnosis, from a patient treated with antithyroid drugs. The receptors derive from a man aged 25-45 years with Graves disease. The CDR3 runs from the conserved cysteine through the conserved F or W. The D gene is left open where the match is weak. Size is stated for part of the rows, as once, few or many counts, or as a class when the clone is expanded.

j_call: TRBJ1-5; clone_size: many; d_call: -; v_call: TRBV6-1; cdr3_aa: CASSPQTKGRVYQPQHF; cdr3_nt: TGTGCCAGCAGTCCCCAAACTAAAGGGAGGGTTTATCAGCCCCAGCATTTT
j_call: TRBJ1-2; clone_size: many; d_call: -; v_call: TRBV11-2; cdr3_aa: CASSLEAGVGYTF; cdr3_nt: TGTGCCAGCAGCTTAGAAGCAGGAGTAGGCTACACCTTC
j_call: TRBJ2-7; clone_size: few; d_call: TRBD2; v_call: TRBV13; cdr3_aa: CASSLAGTSGSHGYEQYF; cdr3_nt: TGTGCCAGCAGCTTGGCCGGGACTAGCGGGAGCCATGGGTACGAGCAGTACTTC
j_call: TRBJ2-2; clone_size: many; d_call: TRBD2; v_call: TRBV7-2; cdr3_aa: CASSLEVGAGADGELFF; cdr3_nt: TGTGCCAGCAGCTTAGAGGTTGGGGCGGGAGCGGACGGGGAGCTGTTTTTT
j_call: TRBJ2-7; clone_size: few; d_call: -; v_call: TRBV24-1; cdr3_aa: CATSDREEQYF; cdr3_nt: TGTGCCACCAGTGATAGAGAAGAGCAGTACTTC
j_call: TRBJ2-3; clone_size: -; d_call: TRBD2; v_call: TRBV24-1; cdr3_aa: CAASVPSGDPPDTQYF; cdr3_nt: TGTGCCGCCAGTGTTCCTAGCGGAGACCCCCCAGATACGCAGTATTTT
j_call: TRBJ1-1; clone_size: many; d_call: -; v_call: TRBV18; cdr3_aa: CASSPQGTEAFF; cdr3_nt: TGTGCCAGCTCCCCTCAGGGCACTGAAGCTTTCTTT
j_call: TRBJ2-1; clone_size: many; d_call: TRBD1; v_call: TRBV2; cdr3_aa: CASRGQAGEQFF; cdr3_nt: TGTGCCAGTCGGGGACAGGCAGGTGAGCAGTTCTTC
j_call: TRBJ1-2; clone_size: many; d_call: -; v_call: TRBV5-1; cdr3_aa: CASSYGDYGYTF; cdr3_nt: TGCGCCAGCAGCTACGGAGACTATGGCTACACCTTC
j_call: TRBJ2-3; clone_size: -; d_call: -; v_call: TRBV9; cdr3_aa: CASSVGTRLDTDTQYF; cdr3_nt: TGTGCCAGCAGCGTAGGAACCCGACTAGACACAGATACGCAGTATTTT
j_call: TRBJ2-3; clone_size: few; d_call: TRBD2; v_call: TRBV20-1; cdr3_aa: CSASPIAGGTDTQYF; cdr3_nt: TGCAGTGCTAGTCCCATAGCGGGAGGCACAGATACGCAGTATTTT
j_call: TRBJ2-1; clone_size: few; d_call: TRBD1; v_call: TRBV15; cdr3_aa: CAIRTGNYNEQFF; cdr3_nt: TGTGCCATCCGGACAGGGAACTACAATGAGCAGTTCTTC
j_call: TRBJ1-3; clone_size: many; d_call: -; v_call: TRBV7-8; cdr3_aa: CASRNPPGPLSGNTIYF; cdr3_nt: TGTGCCAGCAGAAACCCGCCGGGACCCCTCTCTGGAAACACCATATATTTT
j_call: TRBJ2-5; clone_size: many; d_call: -; v_call: TRBV11-2; cdr3_aa: CASSLRHRKETQYF; cdr3_nt: TGTGCCAGCAGCCTACGGCATCGGAAAGAGACCCAGTACTTC
j_call: TRBJ2-3; clone_size: many; d_call: TRBD2; v_call: TRBV27; cdr3_aa: CASSLATSGSTTDAQYF; cdr3_nt: TGTGCCAGCAGTTTAGCGACTAGCGGATCGACCACAGATGCGCAGTATTTT
j_call: TRBJ1-5; clone_size: few; d_call: -; v_call: TRBV19; cdr3_aa: CASSIERNQPQHF; cdr3_nt: TGTGCCAGTAGTATAGAAAGGAATCAGCCCCAGCATTTT
j_call: TRBJ1-2; clone_size: many; d_call: -; v_call: TRBV5-1; cdr3_aa: CASSLSDSTNYGYTF; cdr3_nt: TGCGCCAGCAGCTTGTCAGACTCCACTAACTATGGCTACACCTTC
j_call: TRBJ1-1; clone_size: many; d_call: -; v_call: TRBV20-1; cdr3_aa: CSARSWRDYLNTEAFF; cdr3_nt: TGCAGTGCAAGATCGTGGCGGGACTACCTGAACACTGAAGCTTTCTTT
j_call: TRBJ1-1; clone_size: -; d_call: TRBD1; v_call: TRBV4-1; cdr3_aa: CASSQGTGPVNTEAFF; cdr3_nt: TGCGCCAGCAGCCAAGGGACAGGGCCGGTGAACACTGAAGCTTTCTTT
j_call: TRBJ2-7; clone_size: few; d_call: TRBD2; v_call: TRBV20-1; cdr3_aa: CSVRPPRETYEQYF; cdr3_nt: TGCAGTGTTAGACCTCCGCGGGAGACCTACGAGCAGTACTTC
j_call: TRBJ2-7; clone_size: -; d_call: -; v_call: TRBV2; cdr3_aa: CASTSSTGKAYEQYF; cdr3_nt: TGTGCCAGCACCTCTTCCACAGGGAAGGCCTACGAGCAGTACTTC
j_call: TRBJ1-1; clone_size: many; d_call: -; v_call: TRBV10-3; cdr3_aa: CAISESPGMNTEAFF; cdr3_nt: TGTGCCATCAGTGAGTCGCCCGGAATGAACACTGAAGCTTTCTTT
j_call: TRBJ2-1; clone_size: few; d_call: TRBD2; v_call: TRBV24-1; cdr3_aa: CATSDFASGPVEQFF; cdr3_nt: TGTGCCACCAGTGATTTCGCTAGCGGGCCGGTGGAGCAGTTCTTC
j_call: TRBJ1-1; clone_size: few; d_call: TRBD1; v_call: TRBV12-3/TRBV12-4; cdr3_aa: CASRRTGSDTEASF; cdr3_nt: TGTGCCAGCAGACGGACAGGCTCGGACACTGAAGCTTCCTTT